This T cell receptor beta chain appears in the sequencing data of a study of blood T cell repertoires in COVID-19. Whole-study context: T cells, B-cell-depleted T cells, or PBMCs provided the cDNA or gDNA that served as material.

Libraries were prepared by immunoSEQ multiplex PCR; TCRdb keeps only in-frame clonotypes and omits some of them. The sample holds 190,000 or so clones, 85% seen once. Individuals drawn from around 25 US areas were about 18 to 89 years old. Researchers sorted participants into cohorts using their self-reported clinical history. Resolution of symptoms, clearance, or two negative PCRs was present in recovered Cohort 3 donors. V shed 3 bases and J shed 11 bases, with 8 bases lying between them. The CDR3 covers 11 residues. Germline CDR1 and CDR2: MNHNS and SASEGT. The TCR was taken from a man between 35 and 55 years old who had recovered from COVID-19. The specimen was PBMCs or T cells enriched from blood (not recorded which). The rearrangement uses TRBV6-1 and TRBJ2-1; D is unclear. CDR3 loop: CASSERLKQFF. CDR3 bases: TGTGCCAGCAGTGAGCGCCTTAAGCAGTTCTTC.